This section outlines one T cell receptor (beta chain) sequence together with its context. Its antigen is currently unknown. This sample stems from a study of T cell responses to AZD1222 COVID-19 vaccine. Across the study: Second-dose schedules of about 4 or about 12 weeks were combined.

Study observations and caveats: Once two AZD1222 doses were given, Spike-specific TCR breadth and depth went up. Clonal diversity was possibly underestimated; the donors were predominantly white British and more often female.

CDR3 length: 16 residues. Germline CDR1 reads KGHSH; CDR2 reads LQKENI. Trimming stripped 1 base from V and 4 bases from J, with 13 bases between. TCRdb's table, derived via immunoSEQ multiplex PCR, lists solely in-frame clones and lacks some. The data show 120,000 or so clones, more than 70% seen once. The origin of this receptor is an adult in good health. This material consisted of peripheral blood, taken on day 0 of AZD1222 vaccination. The rearrangement joins TRBV18 to TRBJ2-2, with TRBD2 as a possible D gene (5 bases). CDR3 amino acids: CASSPQLGSATGELFF. Written as DNA, the CDR3 is TGTGCCAGCTCACCACAACTGGGTAGCGCCACCGGGGAGCTGTTTTTT. Supplemented by reference TRBV18 and TRBJ2-2, the full variable domain reads NAGVMQNPRHLVRRRGQEARLRCSPMKGHSHVYWYRQLPEEGLKFMVYLQKENIIDESGMPKERFSAEFPKEGPSILRIQQVVRGDSAAYFCASSPQLGSATGELFFGEGSRLTVL.